Included here is one TCR beta chain sequence, with context. Its antigen is unknown. The sample comes from a study of OX40 agonist ivuxolimab in advanced cancers. Study-wide points: There were, on average, more expanded clones in CD8+ T cells than in CD4+.

Repertoires were generated with immunoSEQ multiplex PCR, while TCRdb's copy carries only in-frame clones and drops some. The table records 55,000 to 75,000 clones, around 81% of them present only once. From germline, CDR1 is ENHRY and CDR2 SYGVKD. J gave up 5 bases and V 6 bases, and 4 bases lay outside the gene matches. This CDR3 has 13 amino acids. The sequence came from an adult with an advanced solid tumor such as melanoma, head and neck, liver or kidney cancer. Material: CD4+ or CD8+ T cells sorted from blood, obtained in a trial of the OX40 agonist ivuxolimab. This chain uses TRBV10-3 with TRBJ2-7; 10 nucleotides line up with TRBD1. The chain's CDR3 is CAIRGTGADEQYF. The CDR3 DNA reads as TGTGCCATCAGGGGGACAGGGGCGGACGAGCAGTACTTC.